This TCR beta chain was sequenced for a study of blood T cell repertoires in COVID-19. CDR3 size: 14 residues. Germline V CDR1 and CDR2: SGHTA, FQGNSA. Trimming cost V 3 bases and J 5 bases; bases outside gene matches: 7. Method: immunoSEQ multiplex PCR; TCRdb's copy keeps in-frame clones and lacks some. The table has 190,000 or so clones, about 88% seen once. A COVID-19 case had been met by exposed participants during the 2 weeks before study entry. What was sequenced was PBMCs or T cells enriched from blood (not recorded which). The chain couples TRBV7-2 to TRBJ2-7; TRBD2 aligns across 7 bases. This TCR came from a woman under 40 who had been exposed to COVID-19. CDR3 amino acids: CASSFYGGFNEQYF. CDR3 in DNA: TGTGCCAGCAGCTTCTACGGGGGGTTCAACGAGCAGTACTTC.